This T cell receptor (beta chain) emerged from a study of T cell responses to AZD1222 COVID-19 vaccine. On the study more broadly: Pooling of second doses given at about 4 or about 12 weeks was done.

Generated by immunoSEQ multiplex PCR, the TCRdb table keeps only in-frame clones and is missing some. The sample carries around 66,000 clones, more than 75% recorded once. Trimming pared 3 bases from V and 3 bases from J, leaving 15 bases between. Germline CDR1 SQVTM, CDR2 ANQGSEA. The CDR3 is 14 residues long. This clone appeared once. Its antigen is as yet unknown. Whole-study results and caveats: Only a handful of people who got AZD1222 tested seropositive at baseline.

This sequence originates from an adult in good health. The V and J genes are TRBV29-1 and TRBJ2-7, with a possible D match to TRBD2 (6 bases). The specimen was peripheral blood, collected on day 0 of AZD1222 vaccination. For the CDR3, the DNA is TGCAGCGTTGAGAATAGCGGAGGAGGCTACGAGCAGTACTTC. This sequence encodes CSVENSGGGYEQYF.